These T cell receptor beta chains were read from a single sample in a study of T cells in Graves' hyperthyroidism and ophthalmopathy. Each CDR3 protein is one row after TCRdb ran MiXCR on the multiplex PCR reads. The sample consists of about 500,000 distinct CDR3 sequences, 16% of them appearing once. Sequencing was performed on blood. These receptors came from a woman younger than 35 with Graves' hyperthyroidism. Each CDR3 is given with its conserved first and last residue. A D gene is named only where the DNA matches it firmly. Expanded clones get a size class; other rows say once, few or many, or leave the size out.

j_call clone_size v_call d_call cdr3_aa cdr3_nt
TRBJ2-1 - TRBV12-3/TRBV12-4 - CASSPRVQPSYNGQFF TGTGCCAGCAGCCCGAGGGTACAGCCCTCCTACAATGGGCAGTTCTTC
TRBJ1-1 few TRBV30 - CAWSLPPQTVSWEAFF TGTGCCTGGAGTTTGCCACCCCAGACAGTCAGCTGGGAAGCTTTCTTT
TRBJ2-3 - TRBV10-1 - CASSESWGRPDTQYF TGCGCCAGCAGTGAGTCCTGGGGACGACCAGATACGCAGTATTTT
TRBJ2-7 - TRBV5-4 - CASSQQGERDF TGTGCCAGCAGCCAACAGGGTGAGCGAGACTTC
TRBJ2-1 many TRBV28 TRBD2 CASSPGLLISYNEQFF TGTGCCAGCAGTCCGGGACTACTTATCTCCTACAATGAGCAGTTCTTC
TRBJ2-2 - TRBV4-3 - CASSQRVKDISPANTGELFF TGCGCCAGCAGCCAAAGAGTGAAGGACATAAGCCCAGCGAACACCGGGGAGCTGTTTTTT
TRBJ2-7 many TRBV28 - CASGKMGYEQYF TGTGCCAGCGGAAAAATGGGCTACGAGCAGTACTTC
TRBJ2-6 - TRBV12-3/TRBV12-4 - CATIEDWEGAGANVLTF TGTGCCACAATAGAGGATTGGGAGGGGGCGGGGGCCAACGTCCTGACTTTC
TRBJ1-5 - TRBV19 - CASSIVGEGNQPQHF TGTGCCAGTAGTATAGTGGGGGAGGGCAATCAGCCCCAGCATTTT
TRBJ1-1 many TRBV12-3/TRBV12-4 - CASSLILSNTEAFF TGTGCCAGCAGTCTAATATTGTCGAACACTGAAGCTTTCTTT
TRBJ1-1 many TRBV12-3/TRBV12-4 TRBD1 CASRNRGPTEAFF TGTGCCAGCAGAAACAGGGGGCCCACTGAAGCTTTCTTT
TRBJ2-1 many TRBV5-1 - CASSLAGHNEQFF TGCGCCAGCAGCTTGGCAGGTCACAATGAGCAGTTCTTC
TRBJ2-7 many TRBV7-2 TRBD2 CASSLIRSGRGEQYF TGTGCCAGCAGCTTAATTCGTAGCGGGAGAGGCGAGCAGTACTTC
TRBJ1-4 few TRBV29-1 - CSVEEGGYLNEKLFF TGCAGCGTTGAGGAAGGGGGTTACCTTAATGAAAAACTGTTTTTT
TRBJ2-1 - TRBV7-9 TRBD2 CASSPTSVSYNEQFF TGTGCCAGCAGCCCGACTAGCGTCTCCTACAATGAGCAGTTCTTC
TRBJ2-3 - TRBV12-3/TRBV12-4 - CASSFGLTDTQYF TGTGCCAGCAGTTTCGGACTCACAGATACGCAGTATTTT
TRBJ2-7 many TRBV28 - CASAGGGYEQYF TGTGCCAGCGCAGGGGGAGGCTACGAGCAGTACTTC
TRBJ2-3 many TRBV7-2 - CASSSSGTSGDTQYF TGTGCCAGCAGCTCCTCCGGGACGTCCGGGGATACGCAGTATTTT
TRBJ2-3 - TRBV15 TRBD2 CATSRAQRELTDTQYF TGTGCCACCAGCAGAGCCCAGCGGGAGTTAACAGATACGCAGTATTTT
TRBJ2-2 few TRBV2 TRBD1 CASTRDRGPAGGLFF TGTGCCAGCACGAGGGACAGGGGTCCAGCCGGGGGGCTGTTTTTT
TRBJ2-7 few TRBV20-1 TRBD1 CSARVNRGNYEQYF TGCAGTGCTAGAGTTAACAGGGGGAACTACGAGCAGTACTTC
TRBJ2-7 few TRBV7-3 - CASSVDASSYEQYF TGTGCCAGCAGCGTGGACGCGAGCTCCTACGAGCAGTACTTC
TRBJ1-2 - TRBV30 - CACRLYGYTF TGTGCCTGCAGGTTATATGGCTACACCTTC
TRBJ1-2 - TRBV6-2/TRBV6-3 TRBD1 CASIIRDRGHGYTF TGTGCCAGCATCATCCGGGACAGGGGCCATGGCTACACCTTC
TRBJ1-4 - TRBV28 - CASAIGRANEKLFF TGTGCCAGCGCAATAGGACGGGCGAATGAAAAACTGTTTTTT
TRBJ2-3 - TRBV10-3 TRBD2 CAISDRTSGRGDTQYF TGTGCCATCAGTGATAGGACTAGCGGGAGAGGGGATACGCAGTATTTT
TRBJ2-7 many TRBV28 TRBD2 CASSFRLAGGPHYEQYF TGTGCCAGCAGTTTCCGCCTAGCGGGAGGTCCCCACTACGAGCAGTACTTC
TRBJ1-1 many TRBV12-3/TRBV12-4 - CASSLLGMNTEAFF TGTGCCAGCAGTTTACTCGGAATGAACACTGAAGCTTTCTTT
TRBJ1-5 - TRBV29-1 TRBD1 CSVAGGFNQPQHF TGCAGCGTTGCAGGGGGTTTCAATCAGCCCCAGCATTTT
TRBJ2-1 - TRBV5-1 - CASSLASQGTEQFF TGCGCCAGCAGCTTAGCCTCACAGGGTACGGAGCAGTTCTTC
TRBJ2-5 many TRBV20-1 - CSASGGGELETQYF TGCAGTGCTAGTGGGGGCGGGGAGTTGGAGACCCAGTACTTC
TRBJ2-7 many TRBV7-2 - CASSFSPGNEQYF TGTGCCAGCAGCTTCTCCCCGGGGAACGAGCAGTACTTC
TRBJ1-6 - TRBV7-2 - CASSRNRADSPLHF TGTGCCAGCAGCCGGAACAGGGCTGACTCACCCCTCCACTTT
TRBJ2-7 many TRBV10-2 TRBD2 CASSKAGLLAAEQYF TGCGCCAGCAGCAAAGCCGGCCTACTAGCGGCCGAGCAGTACTTC
TRBJ2-7 few TRBV20-1 - CSASPPGYEQYF TGCAGTGCTAGCCCACCGGGGTACGAGCAGTACTTC
TRBJ1-2 - TRBV20-1 TRBD1 CSARDRQKGAWGYTF TGCAGTGCTAGAGACCGCCAGAAGGGGGCCTGGGGCTACACCTTC
TRBJ1-3 - TRBV28 - CASSSPGSPSGNTIYF TGTGCCAGCAGTTCTCCCGGCTCTCCCTCTGGAAACACCATATATTTT
TRBJ2-2 - TRBV6-9 - CASSSRAGGENTGELFF TGTGCCAGCAGTTCGAGGGCGGGTGGGGAGAACACCGGGGAGCTGTTTTTT
TRBJ1-4 - TRBV6-5 - CASSSLQGEKLFF TGTGCCAGCAGTTCCCTTCAAGGTGAAAAACTGTTTTTT
TRBJ2-3 - TRBV25-1 - CASSEWGDTDTQYF TGTGCCAGCAGTGAATGGGGGGACACAGATACGCAGTATTTT
TRBJ2-1 many TRBV18 TRBD2 CASTRDYQDEQFF TGTGCCAGCACACGGGACTATCAGGATGAGCAGTTCTTC
TRBJ2-1 many TRBV19 - CASSSWETRSYNEQFF TGTGCCAGTAGTAGCTGGGAAACTCGCTCCTACAATGAGCAGTTCTTC
TRBJ2-7 few TRBV29-1 - CSVVTSSLSNEQYF TGCAGCGTTGTCACCAGCAGCCTATCTAACGAGCAGTACTTC
TRBJ2-3 - TRBV20-1 TRBD2 CSASGGASDTQYF TGCAGTGCTAGCGGGGGGGCATCAGATACGCAGTATTTT
TRBJ2-7 many TRBV6-1 - CASSEFPGAAYEQYF TGTGCCAGCAGTGAATTCCCCGGGGCTGCCTACGAGCAGTACTTC
TRBJ1-4 - TRBV15 - CATATQSGEKLFF TGTGCCACCGCCACGCAATCGGGGGAAAAACTGTTTTTT
TRBJ2-1 few TRBV9 - CASSEWPPKGEQFF TGCGCCAGCAGTGAGTGGCCTCCAAAGGGAGAGCAGTTCTTC
TRBJ1-1 many TRBV11-3 - CASSLSAGATEAFF TGTGCCAGCAGCTTATCTGCGGGGGCCACTGAAGCTTTCTTT
TRBJ1-2 many TRBV20-1 - CSAREGLRMVGYGYTF TGCAGTGCTAGAGAGGGCTTAAGGATGGTAGGCTATGGCTACACCTTC
TRBJ2-7 - TRBV2 TRBD2 CASSDAGGANEQYF TGTGCCAGCAGTGATGCGGGAGGGGCAAACGAGCAGTACTTC
TRBJ2-3 - TRBV7-8 - CASSEGVGALTGTQYF TGTGCCAGCAGCGAGGGGGTCGGGGCACTAACAGGTACGCAGTATTTT
TRBJ1-1 - TRBV10-3 - CAISPVGGNTEAFF TGTGCCATCAGCCCCGTGGGGGGGAACACTGAAGCTTTCTTT
TRBJ2-3 - TRBV7-8 - CASSEGVGALTDTQYF TGTGCCAGCAGCGAGGGGGTCGGGGCACTAACAGATACGCAGTATTTT
TRBJ2-1 few TRBV27 - CASSSYGTTYNEQFF TGTGCCAGCAGCTCGTACGGGACAACCTACAATGAGCAGTTCTTC
TRBJ2-5 - TRBV12-3/TRBV12-4 TRBD2 CASSKAGVRETQYF TGTGCCAGCAGCAAAGCGGGAGTAAGGGAGACCCAGTACTTC
TRBJ2-1 - TRBV6-2/TRBV6-3 - CASSYSGWVAGEQFF TGTGCCAGCAGTTACTCGGGCTGGGTGGCCGGCGAGCAGTTCTTC
TRBJ2-5 few TRBV3-1 TRBD2 CASSRRGLFVGETQYF TGTGCCAGCAGTCGGCGGGGACTATTCGTGGGAGAGACCCAGTACTTC